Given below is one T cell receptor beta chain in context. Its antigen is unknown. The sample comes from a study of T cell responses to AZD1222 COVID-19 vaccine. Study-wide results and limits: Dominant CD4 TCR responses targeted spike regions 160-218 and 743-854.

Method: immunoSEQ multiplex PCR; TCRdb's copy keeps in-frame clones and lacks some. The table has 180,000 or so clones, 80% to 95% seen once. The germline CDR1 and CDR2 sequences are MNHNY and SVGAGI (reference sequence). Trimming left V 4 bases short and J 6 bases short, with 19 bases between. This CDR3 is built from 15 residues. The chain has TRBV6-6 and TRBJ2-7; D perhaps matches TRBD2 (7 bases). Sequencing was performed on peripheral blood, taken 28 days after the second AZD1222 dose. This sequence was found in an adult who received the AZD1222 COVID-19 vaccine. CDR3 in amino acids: CASSSSLGGVAEQYF. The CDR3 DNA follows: TGTGCCAGCAGTTCCTCCTTAGGGGGGGTAGCCGAGCAGTACTTC.